Presented here are 23 T cell receptor beta chains from one specimen sequenced in a study of CD8 T cells in ankylosing spondylitis. TCRdb re-analysed the 5' RACE reads in MiXCR, keeping a single row per CDR3 protein. The data hold under 250,000 distinct CDR3 sequences, with around a quarter observed a single time. The specimen was blood, either unsorted or a sorted T cell fraction (not recorded which). Source of these receptors: a male donor with ankylosing spondylitis or in good health (not recorded which).

This clonotype was seen more than once but under ten times. The gene calls are TRBV7-9 and TRBJ2-3; 7 bases are a match to TRBD1. The V gene's germline CDR1 is SEHNR and CDR2 FQNEAQ (reference sequence). There are 15 residues in the CDR3. The V gene end was trimmed by 7 bases and the J gene end by 4 bases; junction bases not matched to a gene: 11. The DNA of the CDR3 is TGTGCCAGCAACGAACAGGGGAGTGGTGCAGATACGCAGTATTTT. Translated: CASNEQGSGADTQYF.

In its sample, this clonotype was seen many times. The V gene is TRBV12-3 or TRBV12-4, the J gene TRBJ2-2; D remains unclear. V gave up 7 bases and J gave up 4 bases, with 10 bases separating them. The CDR3 extends over 13 amino acids. CDR3 amino acids: CASTLRSTGELFF. The CDR3 DNA follows: TGTGCCAGCACCCTGCGGAGCACCGGGGAGCTGTTTTTT.

The chain is built from TRBV2 and TRBJ1-4; 8 bases fit TRBD1. Germline V gives CDR1 SNHLY, CDR2 FYNNEI. J gave up 7 bases and V 0 bases, and 7 bases lay outside the gene matches. The CDR3 totals 16 residues. CDR3 nucleotides: TGTGCCAGCAGTGAAGCCCGGACAGGGAGGAGTGAAAAACTGTTTTTT. This encodes CASSEARTGRSEKLFF.

This clonotype showed up many times. The chain employs TRBV6-1 and TRBJ1-1; 9 bases align to TRBD1. Losses at the gene ends were 5 bases for V and 7 bases for J; bases not matched to a gene: 11. Germline V lookup: CDR1 MNHNS, CDR2 SASEGT. The CDR3 runs to 15 residues. The CDR3 DNA sequence: TGTGCCAGCAGTCGAGAAACCGGGACAGGGATTGAAGCTTTCTTT. Translated, it gives CASSRETGTGIEAFF.

This clonotype was counted at least ten times. The V call is TRBV12-3 or TRBV12-4, the J call TRBJ1-6; weak D call: TRBD1 (5 bases). V was cut by 0 bases and J by 9 bases, with 6 bases left in between. The CDR3 is made up of 13 amino acids. The CDR3 DNA reads TGTGCCAGCAGTTTAGCGGGGGGTTCACCCCTCCACTTT. It yields the protein CASSLAGGSPLHF.

This clonotype occurred many times. J is TRBJ2-7 and V is TRBV29-1; tentative D call: TRBD1 (7 bases). Germline V gene data show CDR1 as SQVTM and CDR2 as ANQGSEA. The CDR3 is 15 amino acids. With 7 bases removed from V and 4 bases from J, the gap between germline ends came to 23 bases. The CDR3 sequence: CSAYQGGGTAYEQYF. The CDR3 DNA reads as TGCAGCGCCTACCAGGGGGGCGGAACAGCTTACGAGCAGTACTTC.

DNA for the CDR3: TGTGCCACCAGTGAGTCAGGGTCGGAGACCCAGTACTTC. Protein: CATSESGSETQYF. This chain links TRBV24-1 with TRBJ2-5; weak D call: TRBD1 (5 bases). The CDR3 length is 13 residues. V dropped 4 bases and J dropped 5 bases, with 10 bases sitting between them. Germline CDR1 reads KGHDR; CDR2 reads SFDVKD.

This clonotype has at least ten counts. The rearrangement links TRBV20-1 to TRBJ1-2; no clear D gene. CDR1 and CDR2 (germline): DFQATT, SNEGSKA (reference sequence). Between the trimmed V and J ends, which lost 6 bases and 4 bases, there was a span of 6 bases. The CDR3 sequence is 10 residues long. The CDR3 coding sequence is TGCAGTGCAAGGCCCTATGGCTACACCTTC. Its translation: CSARPYGYTF.

The chain uses TRBV3-1 and TRBJ2-7; D remains ambiguous. CDR1 is LGHDT and CDR2 is YNNKEL in the germline V gene (reference sequence). The CDR3 extends over 16 amino acids. V lost 3 bases, J lost 0 bases, and 15 bases lay in between. The CDR3 here is CASSQGRPSSSYEQYF. In nucleotides, the CDR3 is TGTGCCAGCAGCCAGGGTCGGCCAAGCAGCTCCTACGAGCAGTACTTC.

Ten or more counts support this clonotype. The chain joins TRBV6-2 or TRBV6-3 to TRBJ2-5; D not certain. Germline V CDR1 and CDR2: MNHEY, SVGEGT. V lost 1 base to trimming and J lost 5 bases, with 5 bases between them. CDR3 length: 12 amino acids. The CDR3 DNA reads as TGTGCCAGCAGTTACTATCGGGAGACCCAGTACTTC. Translated: CASSYYRETQYF.

This clonotype was counted only a few times. This chain links TRBV5-1 with TRBJ1-2, with a tentative D call TRBD1 (5 bases). The CDR3 extends over 14 amino acids. Germline V gene sequence: CDR1 SGHRS, CDR2 YFSETQ. The V and J ends lost 0 bases and 4 bases respectively, with 10 bases between them. The CDR3 region has the DNA TGCGCCAGCAGCTTGGTTACAGGCAGCTATGGCTACACCTTC. It translates to CASSLVTGSYGYTF.

This rearrangement joins TRBV5-1 to TRBJ2-5; 7 nucleotides match TRBD1. From germline, CDR1 is SGHRS and CDR2 YFSETQ. J was trimmed by 2 bases and V by 0 bases; bases with no gene match: 4. This CDR3 comprises 15 residues. CDR3 sequence reads: CASSLAPGQQETQYF. As DNA, the CDR3 is TGCGCCAGCAGCTTGGCCCCGGGACAGCAAGAGACCCAGTACTTC.

Concerning this clonotype: A read error may explain this, as a much larger clone is one base away. The chain links TRBV5-1 to TRBJ1-2; 8 bases line up with TRBD1. This CDR3 is 13 amino acids long. The V gene's germline CDR1 is SGHRS and CDR2 YFSETQ. In DNA, the CDR3 is TGCGCCAGCAGCTTATCAGGGGGCAATGGCTTCACCTTC. Its translation: CASSLSGGNGFTF.

The V and J genes are TRBV28 and TRBJ1-2; D uncertain. Trimming stripped 4 bases from V and 5 bases from J, with 5 bases between. Germline V gene lookup returns CDR1 MDHEN and CDR2 SYDVKM. The CDR3 length is 11 residues. The CDR3 bases are TGTGCCAGCAGTTGGTCGTATGGCTACACCTTC. This encodes CASSWSYGYTF.

This clonotype showed up many times. V and J are TRBV5-6 and TRBJ2-1; 12 bases fit TRBD2. This CDR3 spans 17 amino acids. After removal of 0 bases from V and 3 bases from J, the junction contained 4 bases not matched to a gene. Germline CDR1 reads SGHDT; CDR2 reads YYEEEE. CDR3 protein: CASSLGLAGGDYNEQFF. In nucleotides, the CDR3 is TGTGCCAGCAGCTTGGGGCTAGCGGGAGGGGACTACAATGAGCAGTTCTTC.

In this sample, this clonotype turned up a few times. The chain combines TRBV20-1 with TRBJ1-4, with D maybe TRBD1 (6 bases). Germline CDR1 reads DFQATT; CDR2 reads SNEGSKA (reference sequence). V was trimmed by 4 bases and J by 0 bases, leaving 12 bases between them. This CDR3 spans 15 amino acids. The CDR3 region has the DNA TGCAGTGCTAACGCGGGGGGCCCAACTAATGAAAAACTGTTTTTT. It encodes CSANAGGPTNEKLFF.

The rearrangement links TRBV6-1 to TRBJ1-4; D is perhaps TRBD1 (6 bases). The ends were cut back, 10 bases at V and 0 bases at J, with 9 bases in the middle. The germline V gene encodes CDR1 MNHNS and CDR2 SASEGT. This CDR3 is 13 amino acids long. In DNA, the CDR3 is TGTGCCACCAGGGGAGCAACTAATGAAAAACTGTTTTTT. Translating gives CATRGATNEKLFF.

The rearrangement joins TRBV12-3 or TRBV12-4 to TRBJ1-2; TRBD1 agrees at 10 bases. This CDR3 is built from 13 residues. Unmatched junction bases numbered 1, after V lost 3 bases and J lost 6 bases. The CDR3 DNA is TGTGCCAGCAGTTTCGGACAGGGGGATGGCTACACCTTC. The encoded protein is CASSFGQGDGYTF.

This clonotype was seen only a few times. V is TRBV18 and J is TRBJ1-5; 7 positions agree with TRBD1. CDR3 length: 15 amino acids. V was clipped by 1 base and J by 4 bases; unmatched bases: 4. Germline assignment: CDR1 KGHSH and CDR2 LQKENI. The CDR3 coding sequence is TGTGCCAGCTCACCACAGAGACAGGGAAATCAGCCCCAGCATTTT. As protein: CASSPQRQGNQPQHF.

The CDR3 loop is CASRKDYQMGDTQYF. DNA of the CDR3: TGTGCCAGCAGGAAGGACTACCAGATGGGAGATACGCAGTATTTT. The rearrangement links TRBV2 to TRBJ2-3; D may be TRBD2 (6 bases). This CDR3 is built from 15 residues. V lost 6 bases, J lost 5 bases, and 18 bases lay in between. Germline CDR1 and CDR2: SNHLY and FYNNEI.

The J gene is TRBJ2-7, the V gene TRBV6-1; TRBD1 aligns across 7 bases. This CDR3 comprises 14 residues. The V gene's germline CDR1 is MNHNS and CDR2 SASEGT. Trimming at V came to 4 bases and at J to 5 bases, leaving 8 bases not matched to a gene. The CDR3 spells CASSATGTVHEQYF. The DNA for the CDR3 is TGTGCCAGCAGTGCGACAGGGACAGTCCACGAGCAGTACTTC.

This clonotype was seen ten or more times. The chain has TRBV11-1 and TRBJ2-1; 7 positions match TRBD2. CDR1 is SGHAT, CDR2 FQDESV, per germline (reference sequence). V lost 0 bases to trimming and J lost 6 bases; unmatched junction nucleotides: 8. The CDR3 extends over 16 amino acids. CDR3 DNA: TGTGCCAGCAGCTTAGCTTCCGGACTAGTTCGCAATGAGCAGTTCTTC. It encodes CASSLASGLVRNEQFF.

In this sample, this clonotype turned up many times. This sequence joins TRBV5-1 and TRBJ2-3; TRBD2 aligns across 10 bases. This CDR3 region has 17 residues. Looked up from germline, CDR1 is SGHRS and CDR2 is YFSETQ. Trimming removed 4 bases from V and 0 bases from J; junction bases left unmatched: 8. The CDR3 DNA sequence: TGCGCCAGCAGCGGGGAACCACTAGCGGGAAGCACAGATACGCAGTATTTT. It codes for CASSGEPLAGSTDTQYF.